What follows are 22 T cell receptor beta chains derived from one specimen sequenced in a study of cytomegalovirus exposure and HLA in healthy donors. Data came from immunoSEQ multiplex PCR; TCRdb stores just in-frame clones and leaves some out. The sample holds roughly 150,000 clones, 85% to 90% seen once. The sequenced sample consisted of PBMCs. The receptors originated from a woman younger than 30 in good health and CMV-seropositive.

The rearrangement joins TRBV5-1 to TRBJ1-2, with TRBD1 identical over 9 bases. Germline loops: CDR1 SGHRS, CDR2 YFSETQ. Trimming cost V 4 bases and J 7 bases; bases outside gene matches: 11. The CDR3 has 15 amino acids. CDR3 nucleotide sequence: TGCGCCAGCAGCACGACCGGGACAGGGACGCGTGGCTACACCTTC. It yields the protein CASSTTGTGTRGYTF.

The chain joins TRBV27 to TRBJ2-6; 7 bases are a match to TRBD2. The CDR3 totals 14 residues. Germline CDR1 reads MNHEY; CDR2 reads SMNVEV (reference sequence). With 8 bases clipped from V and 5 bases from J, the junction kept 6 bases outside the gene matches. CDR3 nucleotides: TGTGCCAGCGCACGGGGGGACTGGGCCAACGTCCTGACTTTC. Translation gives CASARGDWANVLTF.

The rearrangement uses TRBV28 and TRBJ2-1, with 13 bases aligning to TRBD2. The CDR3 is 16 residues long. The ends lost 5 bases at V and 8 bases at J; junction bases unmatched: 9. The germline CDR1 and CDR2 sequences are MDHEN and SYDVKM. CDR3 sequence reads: CASSHAGTSGIYEQFF. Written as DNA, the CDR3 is TGTGCCAGCAGTCACGCGGGGACTAGCGGGATCTATGAGCAGTTCTTC.

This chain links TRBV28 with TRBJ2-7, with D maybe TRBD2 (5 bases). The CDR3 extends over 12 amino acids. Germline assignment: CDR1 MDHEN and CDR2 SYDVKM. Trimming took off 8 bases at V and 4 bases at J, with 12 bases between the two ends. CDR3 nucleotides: TGTGCCAGCCGGGATACAGAATACGAGCAGTACTTC. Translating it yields CASRDTEYEQYF.

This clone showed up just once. The DNA of the CDR3 is TGTGCCAGCAGCTTAACAGCGGGAGAGGAGGATGAGCAGTTCTTC. Translated: CASSLTAGEEDEQFF. The chain uses TRBV7-3 and TRBJ2-1; TRBD2 agrees at 8 bases. Germline CDR1 SGHTA, CDR2 FQGTGA. The CDR3 is made up of 15 amino acids. V dropped 0 bases and J dropped 8; count of bases not matched to a gene: 6.

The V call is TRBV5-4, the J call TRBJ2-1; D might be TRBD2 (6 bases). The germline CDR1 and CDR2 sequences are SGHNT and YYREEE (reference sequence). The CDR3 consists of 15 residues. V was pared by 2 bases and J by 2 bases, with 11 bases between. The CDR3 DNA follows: TGTGCCAGCAGCTTCGGGGGAGACGCCTACAATGAGCAGTTCTTC. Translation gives CASSFGGDAYNEQFF.

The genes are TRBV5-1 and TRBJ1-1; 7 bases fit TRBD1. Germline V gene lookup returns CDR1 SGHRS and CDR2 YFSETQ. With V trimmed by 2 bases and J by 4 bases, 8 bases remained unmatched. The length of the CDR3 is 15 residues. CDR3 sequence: CASSFGMGQSTEAFF. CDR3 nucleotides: TGCGCCAGCAGCTTCGGAATGGGACAGTCCACTGAAGCTTTCTTT.

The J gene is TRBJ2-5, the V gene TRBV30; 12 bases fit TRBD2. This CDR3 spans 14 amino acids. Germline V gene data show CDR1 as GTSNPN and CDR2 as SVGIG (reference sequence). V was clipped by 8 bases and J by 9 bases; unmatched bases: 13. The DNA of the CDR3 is TGTGCCGGTACCGGGACTAGCGGGCTTTGGGCCCAGTACTTC. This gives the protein CAGTGTSGLWAQYF.

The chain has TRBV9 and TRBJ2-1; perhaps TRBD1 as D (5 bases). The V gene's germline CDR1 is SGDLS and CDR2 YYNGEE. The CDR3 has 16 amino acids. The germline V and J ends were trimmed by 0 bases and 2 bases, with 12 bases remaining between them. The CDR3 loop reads CASSVETRVPYNEQFF. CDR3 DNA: TGTGCCAGCAGCGTAGAAACCAGGGTCCCCTACAATGAGCAGTTCTTC.

CDR3 in amino acids: CASSVVEGGYNEQFF. The CDR3 nucleotides are TGTGCCAGCAGCGTAGTTGAGGGAGGGTACAATGAGCAGTTCTTC. J is TRBJ2-1 and V is TRBV9, with 7 nucleotides matching TRBD2. Germline assignment: CDR1 SGDLS and CDR2 YYNGEE. V was pared by 0 bases and J by 4 bases, with 4 bases of the junction left unmatched. This CDR3 region has 15 residues. Full variable domain (rest looked up from reference TRBV9 and TRBJ2-1): DSGVTQTPKHLITATGQRVTLRCSPRSGDLSVYWYQQSLDQGLQFLIQYYNGEERAKGNILERFSAQQFPDLHSELNLSSLELGDSALYFCASSVVEGGYNEQFFGPGTRLTVL.

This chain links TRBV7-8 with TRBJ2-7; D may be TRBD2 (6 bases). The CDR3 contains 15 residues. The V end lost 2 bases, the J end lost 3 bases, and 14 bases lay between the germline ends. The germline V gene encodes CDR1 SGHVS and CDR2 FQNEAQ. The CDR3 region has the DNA TGTGCCAGCAGCTTATTGGAGGGAGTGGGCTACGAGCAGTACTTC. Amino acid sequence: CASSLLEGVGYEQYF.

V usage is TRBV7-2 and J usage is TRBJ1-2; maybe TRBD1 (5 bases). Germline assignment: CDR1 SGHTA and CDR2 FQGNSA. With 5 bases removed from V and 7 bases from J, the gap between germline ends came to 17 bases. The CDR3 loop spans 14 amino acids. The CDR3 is CASSELQGIGGYTF. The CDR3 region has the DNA TGTGCCAGCAGCGAACTTCAGGGTATTGGTGGCTACACCTTC. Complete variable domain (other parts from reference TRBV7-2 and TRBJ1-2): GAGVSQSPSNKVTEKGKDVELRCDPISGHTALYWYRQSLGQGLEFLIYFQGNSAPDKSGLPSDRFSAERTGGSVSTLTIQRTQQEDSAVYLCASSELQGIGGYTFGSGTRLTVV.

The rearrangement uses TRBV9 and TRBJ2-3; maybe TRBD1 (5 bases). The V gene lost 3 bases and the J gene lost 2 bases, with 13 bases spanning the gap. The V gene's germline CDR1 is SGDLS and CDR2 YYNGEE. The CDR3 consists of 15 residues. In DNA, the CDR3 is TGTGCCAGCAGCGGACAGATTAGCCACACAGATACGCAGTATTTT. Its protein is CASSGQISHTDTQYF.

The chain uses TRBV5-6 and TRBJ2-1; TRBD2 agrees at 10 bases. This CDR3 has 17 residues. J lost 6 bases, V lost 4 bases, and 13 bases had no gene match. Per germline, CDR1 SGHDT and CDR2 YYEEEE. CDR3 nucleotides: TGTGCCAGCAGCCCGGAACTAGCGGGACTCCAAGCCAATGAGCAGTTCTTC. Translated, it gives CASSPELAGLQANEQFF.

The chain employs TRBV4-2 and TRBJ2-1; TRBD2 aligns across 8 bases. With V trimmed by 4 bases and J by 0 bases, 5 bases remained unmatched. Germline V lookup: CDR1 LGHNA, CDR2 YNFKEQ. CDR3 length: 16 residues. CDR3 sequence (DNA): TGTGCCAGCAGCCTTACTAGCGGAGGCTCCTACAATGAGCAGTTCTTC. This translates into CASSLTSGGSYNEQFF.

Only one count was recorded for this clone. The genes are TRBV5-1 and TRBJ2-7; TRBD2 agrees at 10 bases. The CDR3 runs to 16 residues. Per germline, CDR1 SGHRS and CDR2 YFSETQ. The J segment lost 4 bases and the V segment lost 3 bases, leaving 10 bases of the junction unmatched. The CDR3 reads CASSSPRASGSYEQYF. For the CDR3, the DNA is TGCGCCAGCAGCTCACCGCGGGCTAGCGGGAGTTACGAGCAGTACTTC.

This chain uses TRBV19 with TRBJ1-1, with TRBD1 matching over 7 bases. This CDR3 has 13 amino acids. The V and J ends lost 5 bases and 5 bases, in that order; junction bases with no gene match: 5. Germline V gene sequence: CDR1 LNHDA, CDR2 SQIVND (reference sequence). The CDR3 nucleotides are TGTGCCAGTAGTTACAGGGGAGGAACTGAAGCTTTCTTT. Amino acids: CASSYRGGTEAFF.

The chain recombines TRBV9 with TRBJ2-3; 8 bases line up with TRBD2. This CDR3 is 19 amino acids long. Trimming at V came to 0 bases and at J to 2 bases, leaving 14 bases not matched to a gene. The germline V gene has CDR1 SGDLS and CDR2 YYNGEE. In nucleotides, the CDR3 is TGTGCCAGCAGCGTAGAAGGTATGGGAGCGGGAGCGTCCACAGATACGCAGTATTTT. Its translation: CASSVEGMGAGASTDTQYF.

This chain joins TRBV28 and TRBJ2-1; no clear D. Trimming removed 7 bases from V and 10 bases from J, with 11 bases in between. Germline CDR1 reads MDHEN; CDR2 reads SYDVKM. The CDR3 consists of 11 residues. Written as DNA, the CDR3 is TGTGCCAGCACCCTAGTTGGAGAGCAGTTCTTC. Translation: CASTLVGEQFF.

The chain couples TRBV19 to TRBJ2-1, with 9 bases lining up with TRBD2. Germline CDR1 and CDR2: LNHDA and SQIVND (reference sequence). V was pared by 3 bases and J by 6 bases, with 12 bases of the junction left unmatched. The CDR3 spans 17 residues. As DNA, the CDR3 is TGTGCCAGTAGTATGTGGTTTGGCGGGAGGGCCGCCAATGAGCAGTTCTTC. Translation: CASSMWFGGRAANEQFF. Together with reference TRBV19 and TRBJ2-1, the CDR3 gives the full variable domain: DGGITQSPKYLFRKEGQNVTLSCEQNLNHDAMYWYRQDPGQGLRLIYYSQIVNDFQKGDIAEGYSVSREKKESFPLTVTSAQKNPTAFYLCASSMWFGGRAANEQFFGPGTRLTVL.

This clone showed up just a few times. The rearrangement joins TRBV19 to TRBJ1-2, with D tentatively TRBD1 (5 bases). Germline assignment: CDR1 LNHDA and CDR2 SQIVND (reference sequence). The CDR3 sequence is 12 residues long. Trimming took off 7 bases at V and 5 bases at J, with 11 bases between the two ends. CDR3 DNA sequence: TGTGCCAGTACCACCGACAGATATGGCTACACCTTC. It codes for CASTTDRYGYTF.

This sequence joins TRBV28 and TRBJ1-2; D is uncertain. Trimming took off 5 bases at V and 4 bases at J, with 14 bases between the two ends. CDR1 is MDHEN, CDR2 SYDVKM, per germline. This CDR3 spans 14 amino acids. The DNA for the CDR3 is TGTGCCAGCAGTCCTGGCGGGAAGTCCTATGGCTACACCTTC. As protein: CASSPGGKSYGYTF.